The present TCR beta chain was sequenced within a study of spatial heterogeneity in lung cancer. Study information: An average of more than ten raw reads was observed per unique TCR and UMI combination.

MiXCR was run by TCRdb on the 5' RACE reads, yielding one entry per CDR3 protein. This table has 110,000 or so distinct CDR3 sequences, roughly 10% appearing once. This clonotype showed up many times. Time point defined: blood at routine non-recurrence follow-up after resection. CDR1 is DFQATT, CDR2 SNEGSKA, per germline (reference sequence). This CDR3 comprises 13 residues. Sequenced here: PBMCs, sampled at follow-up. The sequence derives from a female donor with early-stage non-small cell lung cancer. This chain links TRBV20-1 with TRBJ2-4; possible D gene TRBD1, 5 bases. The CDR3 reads CSADLGVKNIQYF. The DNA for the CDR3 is TGCAGCGCGGACCTAGGGGTCAAAAACATTCAGTACTTC.